This entry lists 31 T cell receptor beta chains sequenced from one sample in a study of blood T cell repertoires in COVID-19. Data came from immunoSEQ multiplex PCR; TCRdb stores just in-frame clones and leaves some out. In the table there are 200,000 to 250,000 clones, approximately 85% of which are singletons. Sequencing was carried out using PBMCs or T cells enriched from blood (not recorded which). All receptors derive from a woman aged 45 to 65 who had recovered from COVID-19.

In regard to this clone: The same CDR3 can be traced to other DNA sequences in this sample. V and J are TRBV13 and TRBJ2-7, with D possibly TRBD1 on 5 matching bases. CDR1 and CDR2 (germline): PRHDT, FYEKMQ (reference sequence). This CDR3 has 12 amino acids. The ends were cut back, 0 bases at V and 6 bases at J, with 6 bases in the middle. CDR3 sequence reads: CASSLGRVEQYF. CDR3 coding DNA: TGTGCCAGCAGCTTAGGCAGGGTCGAGCAGTACTTC. The whole variable domain, filled in from reference TRBV13 and TRBJ2-7, reads AAGVIQSPRHLIKEKRETATLKCYPIPRHDTVYWYQQGPGQDPQFLISFYEKMQSDKGSIPDRFSAQQFSDYHSELNMSSLELGDSALYFCASSLGRVEQYFGPGTRLTVT.

This clone was detected once. Here the CDR3 DNA reads TGTGCCAGCAGCGTAGAAGGGGGGGGCAATCAGCCCCAGCATTTT. As protein: CASSVEGGGNQPQHF. The V call is TRBV9, the J call TRBJ1-5, with D tentatively TRBD1 (6 bases). The CDR3 is 15 residues long. The V end was cut by 0 bases, the J end by 2 bases, with 9 bases between. Germline V CDR1 and CDR2: SGDLS, YYNGEE.

V and J are TRBV2 and TRBJ2-5, with a possible D match to TRBD1 (5 bases). The CDR3 consists of 16 residues. Trimming left V 4 bases short and J 2 bases short, with 17 bases between. CDR1 is SNHLY and CDR2 is FYNNEI in the germline V gene. CDR3 DNA sequence: TGTGCCAGCAGTGTCCATAGGGGAAGCGTTCAAGAGACCCAGTACTTC. Translated, it gives CASSVHRGSVQETQYF.

V is TRBV18 and J is TRBJ2-3, with 8 bases aligning to TRBD1. Germline CDR1 reads KGHSH; CDR2 reads LQKENI. The ends lost 2 bases at V and 3 bases at J; junction bases unmatched: 4. CDR3 length: 15 residues. CDR3 bases: TGTGCCAGCTCACCAAAGGGGACAGGTACAGATACGCAGTATTTT. Translation gives CASSPKGTGTDTQYF.

The chain uses TRBV7-3 and TRBJ2-1; 9 bases agree with TRBD2. V gave up 0 bases and J gave up 9 bases; unmatched junction bases: 12. Germline V gives CDR1 SGHTA, CDR2 FQGTGA. This CDR3 is 17 amino acids long. CDR3 sequence (DNA): TGTGCCAGCAGCTTAACGATATCAAGGACTAGCGTGGGTGAGCAGTTCTTC. Protein sequence: CASSLTISRTSVGEQFF. The whole variable domain, filled in from reference TRBV7-3 and TRBJ2-1, reads GAGVSQTPSNKVTEKGKYVELRCDPISGHTALYWYRQSLGQGPEFLIYFQGTGAADDSGLPNDRFFAVRPEGSVSTLKIQRTERGDSAVYLCASSLTISRTSVGEQFFGPGTRLTVL.

V is TRBV9 and J is TRBJ2-2; a possible D gene is TRBD1 (7 bases). Trimming took 0 bases from V and 5 from J, leaving 11 bases between them. The CDR3 runs to 15 residues. Germline V gives CDR1 SGDLS, CDR2 YYNGEE. The CDR3 bases are TGTGCCAGCAGCGTAGGTTCAGGGGGGACCGGGGAGCTGTTTTTT. Amino acid sequence: CASSVGSGGTGELFF.

This chain joins TRBV4-1 and TRBJ2-7; tentatively, D is TRBD1 (6 bases). This CDR3 spans 14 amino acids. V was clipped by 1 base and J by 2 bases, with 9 bases between them. Germline V lookup: CDR1 MGHRA, CDR2 YSYEKL. CDR3 loop: CASSQAEGAYEQYF. The CDR3 region has the DNA TGCGCCAGCAGCCAAGCAGAGGGGGCCTACGAGCAGTACTTC.

In this sample, this clone turned up once. The chain carries TRBV5-1 and TRBJ1-2, with a weak D call TRBD1 (5 bases). The CDR3 totals 17 residues. Germline assignment: CDR1 SGHRS and CDR2 YFSETQ. Deletions cut 4 bases from V and 0 bases from J, with 19 bases between. The CDR3 DNA is TGCGCCAGCAGCACGTCGACAGAGTTCCGAGCTAACTATGGCTACACCTTC. It codes for CASSTSTEFRANYGYTF. Variable domain in full (rest from reference TRBV5-1 and TRBJ1-2): KAGVTQTPRYLIKTRGQQVTLSCSPISGHRSVSWYQQTPGQGLQFLFEYFSETQRNKGNFPGRFSGRQFSNSRSEMNVSTLELGDSALYLCASSTSTEFRANYGYTFGSGTRLTVV.

This clone showed up just a few times. This chain links TRBV19 with TRBJ2-2; 10 nucleotides agree with TRBD1. V dropped 4 bases and J dropped 7; count of bases not matched to a gene: 3. The CDR3 runs to 14 residues. From germline, CDR1 is LNHDA and CDR2 SQIVND (reference sequence). This CDR3 reads CASSKTGGFGELFF. The CDR3 region has the DNA TGTGCCAGTAGTAAGACAGGGGGCTTCGGGGAGCTGTTTTTT.

In this sample, this clone turned up a few times. This rearrangement joins TRBV9 to TRBJ2-5; TRBD2 matches at 12 bases. CDR1 is SGDLS and CDR2 is YYNGEE in the germline V gene. V lost 0 bases to trimming and J lost 5 bases; unmatched junction nucleotides: 8. The CDR3 totals 17 residues. CDR3 in amino acids: CASSVEALAGGLETQYF. For the CDR3, the DNA is TGTGCCAGCAGCGTAGAGGCTCTAGCGGGGGGGCTGGAGACCCAGTACTTC.

V gene TRBV18 combines with J gene TRBJ2-7, with TRBD2 identical over 8 bases. V lost 0 bases and J lost 6; bases outside the gene matches: 7. The CDR3 extends over 15 amino acids. Per the germline V gene, CDR1 is KGHSH and CDR2 is LQKENI. Here the CDR3 DNA reads TGTGCCAGCTCACCACCGGGCGGGAGGCCACGCGAGCAGTACTTC. Amino acids: CASSPPGGRPREQYF.

This clone was detected a few times. The chain links TRBV14 to TRBJ2-7; 9 bases match TRBD2. This CDR3 comprises 18 residues. CDR1 is SGHDN and CDR2 is FVKESK in the germline V gene. V was pared by 1 base and J by 5 bases, with 15 bases of the junction left unmatched. The CDR3 DNA follows: TGTGCCAGCAGCCAAGCCGCCTTTGGCGGGCGGGGGGGCCACGAGCAGTACTTC. It codes for CASSQAAFGGRGGHEQYF.

The chain recombines TRBV5-1 with TRBJ1-1; a weak D match, TRBD1 (6 bases). Germline CDR1 is SGHRS and CDR2 is YFSETQ. The V gene lost 1 base and the J gene lost 4 bases, with 11 bases spanning the gap. This CDR3 is 14 amino acids long. CDR3: CASSLLQGITEAFF. In DNA, the CDR3 is TGCGCCAGCAGCTTGTTGCAGGGGATCACTGAAGCTTTCTTT.

The gene calls are TRBV5-1 and TRBJ2-1; D is possibly TRBD2 (5 bases). CDR1 and CDR2 (germline): SGHRS, YFSETQ. V was trimmed by 5 bases and J by 0 bases, leaving 9 bases between them. The CDR3 sequence is 14 residues long. CDR3 bases: TGCGCCAGCAGAGCGGTTCTCTCCTACAATGAGCAGTTCTTC. Translated, it gives CASRAVLSYNEQFF.

The chain employs TRBV19 and TRBJ1-5, with 9 bases fitting TRBD1. Germline CDR1 is LNHDA and CDR2 is SQIVND (reference sequence). V trimming: 7 bases; J trimming: 6 bases; junction bases outside the gene matches: 4. The CDR3 contains 13 residues. As DNA, the CDR3 is TGTGCCAGTACCAGGGACAGGGTTCAGCCCCAGCATTTT. This codes for CASTRDRVQPQHF.

This rearrangement joins TRBV4-1 to TRBJ2-5; 11 nucleotides agree with TRBD1. The V and J ends lost 2 bases and 4 bases, in that order; junction bases with no gene match: 9. The germline CDR1 and CDR2 sequences are MGHRA and YSYEKL. The length of the CDR3 is 17 residues. The CDR3 coding sequence is TGCGCCAGCAGCCAACCCCGGGACAGGGGGAGACGAGAGACCCAGTACTTC. Its translation is CASSQPRDRGRRETQYF.

The gene calls are TRBV9 and TRBJ2-3; 8 positions agree with TRBD1. V trimming: 4 bases; J trimming: 4 bases; junction bases outside the gene matches: 11. Germline V gives CDR1 SGDLS, CDR2 YYNGEE. This CDR3 spans 16 amino acids. The CDR3 protein is CASSPQGWDRPDTQYF. CDR3 sequence (DNA): TGTGCCAGCAGCCCTCAAGGCTGGGACAGGCCAGATACGCAGTATTTT.

The chain joins TRBV30 to TRBJ2-4, with TRBD1 matching 8 bases. The length of the CDR3 is 14 residues. Germline V gene lookup returns CDR1 GTSNPN and CDR2 SVGIG (reference sequence). Unmatched junction bases numbered 4, after V lost 0 bases and J lost 6 bases. CDR3 sequence: CAWSVGQGGNIQYF. DNA for the CDR3: TGTGCCTGGAGTGTAGGACAGGGTGGAAACATTCAGTACTTC. Variable domain in full (rest from reference TRBV30 and TRBJ2-4): SQTIHQWPATLVQPVGSPLSLECTVEGTSNPNLYWYRQAAGRGLQLLFYSVGIGQISSEVPQNLSASRPQDRQFILSSKKLLLSDSGFYLCAWSVGQGGNIQYFGAGTRLSVL.

The chain recombines TRBV12-3 or TRBV12-4 with TRBJ1-1; TRBD1 might be the D (5 bases). The CDR3 is made up of 13 amino acids. Trimming took 2 bases from V and 3 from J, leaving 7 bases between them. CDR3 in DNA: TGTGCCAGCAGTTTAAGGGGATACACTGAAGCTTTCTTT. It yields the protein CASSLRGYTEAFF.

The V and J genes are TRBV9 and TRBJ2-1; TRBD2 is a possible D gene (5 bases). This CDR3 is 14 amino acids long. V gave up 0 bases and J gave up 10 bases, with 14 bases separating them. In germline, CDR1 is SGDLS, CDR2 YYNGEE. In nucleotides, the CDR3 is TGTGCCAGCAGCGTAGTCGGTTCGGGCGGGGAGCAGTTCTTC. Its protein is CASSVVGSGGEQFF.

The V and J genes are TRBV6-2 or TRBV6-3 and TRBJ2-5; the D is unclear. CDR1 MNHEY and CDR2 SVGEGT come from the germline V gene. Deletions cut 5 bases from V and 0 bases from J, with 7 bases between. The CDR3 contains 13 residues. As DNA, the CDR3 is TGTGCCAGCAGTCACAGATACCAAGAGACCCAGTACTTC. This gives the protein CASSHRYQETQYF.

This clone was found once. The chain is built from TRBV18 and TRBJ1-1; 7 bases align to TRBD1. The CDR3 length is 15 residues. In germline, CDR1 is KGHSH, CDR2 LQKENI. The V gene end was trimmed by 6 bases and the J gene end by 0 bases; junction bases not matched to a gene: 7. The CDR3 DNA sequence: TGTGCCAGCTCGACAGGGACGGGGATGAACACTGAAGCTTTCTTT. Translating it yields CASSTGTGMNTEAFF.

The chain employs TRBV29-1 and TRBJ1-1, with D maybe TRBD1 (6 bases). CDR3 length equals 13 residues. Trimming took 6 bases from V and 2 from J, leaving 13 bases between them. Germline V lookup: CDR1 SQVTM, CDR2 ANQGSEA. CDR3 sequence: CSVARDTNTEAFF. The CDR3 DNA follows: TGCAGCGTCGCCCGGGACACTAACACTGAAGCTTTCTTT. Complete variable domain (other parts from reference TRBV29-1 and TRBJ1-1): SAVISQKPSRDICQRGTSLTIQCQVDSQVTMMFWYRQQPGQSLTLIATANQGSEATYESGFVIDKFPISRPNLTFSTLTVSNMSPEDSSIYLCSVARDTNTEAFFGQGTRLTVV.

The chain is built from TRBV29-1 and TRBJ1-1, with D possibly being TRBD1 (5 bases). V lost 4 bases and J lost 7, with 19 bases in between. This CDR3 has 14 residues. CDR1 is SQVTM, CDR2 ANQGSEA, per germline. Written as DNA, the CDR3 is TGCAGCGTTGGCTATGTAGGGGCGCAGGTTGAAGCTTTCTTT. This translates into CSVGYVGAQVEAFF.

The CDR3 reads CASRGKLTSGRRDEQFF. CDR3 DNA sequence: TGTGCCAGCAGGGGTAAATTAACTAGCGGGAGGCGGGATGAGCAGTTCTTC. The chain employs TRBV2 and TRBJ2-1; 12 bases map to TRBD2. This CDR3 has 17 residues. With 6 bases clipped from V and 8 bases from J, the junction kept 14 bases outside the gene matches. Germline V gene lookup returns CDR1 SNHLY and CDR2 FYNNEI.

This chain connects TRBV9 to TRBJ2-1; D might be TRBD1 (5 bases). Germline V CDR1 and CDR2: SGDLS, YYNGEE. CDR3 size: 14 residues. V was trimmed by 9 bases and J by 3 bases, leaving 16 bases between them. The CDR3 sequence is CAKSGSPLYNEQFF. The CDR3 nucleotides read TGTGCCAAATCAGGGTCCCCCCTCTACAATGAGCAGTTCTTC.

This chain joins TRBV11-2 and TRBJ2-1, with D possibly matching TRBD2 (5 bases). Per the germline V gene, CDR1 is SGHAT and CDR2 is FQNNGV. The CDR3 has 14 amino acids. The ends were cut back, 1 base at V and 4 bases at J, with 8 bases in the middle. The CDR3 region is CASSLASGYNEQFF. The CDR3, as DNA: TGTGCCAGCAGCTTAGCTTCGGGGTACAATGAGCAGTTCTTC.

The chain combines TRBV2 with TRBJ2-4; 8 bases are a match to TRBD2. Trimming took 7 bases from V and 2 from J; bases not matched to a gene: 28. CDR3 length: 22 amino acids. Per the germline V gene, CDR1 is SNHLY and CDR2 is FYNNEI. CDR3 in DNA: TGTGCCAGCATCCGGGGGGTTCTCCGGACTAGCAGAGCCGGGAAGCCCAAAAACATTCAGTACTTC. Translation gives CASIRGVLRTSRAGKPKNIQYF.

The chain's CDR3 is CASRGLAGDDTQYF. Written as DNA, the CDR3 is TGTGCCAGCAGGGGACTAGCGGGAGATGATACGCAGTATTTT. J is TRBJ2-3 and V is TRBV2; 14 bases align to TRBD2. CDR3 length: 14 residues. Germline V CDR1 and CDR2: SNHLY, FYNNEI. The V gene end was trimmed by 6 bases and the J gene end by 6 bases; junction bases not matched to a gene: 2.

CDR3 region: CASSPVERAGQPQHF. CDR3 in DNA: TGTGCCAGCAGCCCCGTTGAGAGGGCCGGTCAGCCCCAGCATTTT. The chain uses TRBV7-9 and TRBJ1-5; D uncertain. There are 15 residues in the CDR3. Germline-derived CDR1 and CDR2 are SEHNR and FQNEAQ (reference sequence). V dropped 5 bases and J dropped 6 bases, with 17 bases sitting between them.

The chain is built from TRBV7-2 and TRBJ1-6; 7 positions agree with TRBD1. The germline gives CDR1 SGHTA, CDR2 FQGNSA. This CDR3 comprises 16 residues. Unmatched junction bases numbered 9, after V lost 3 bases and J lost 7 bases. In DNA form, the CDR3 reads TGTGCCAGCAGCTTTCAGTCGGGACAGACAAATTCACCCCTCCACTTT. Amino acid sequence: CASSFQSGQTNSPLHF.